This T cell receptor beta chain was observed in a study of glioma-infiltrating T cells. Amplification of TCR alpha and beta CDR3 regions from RNA used iRepertoire nested multiplex PCR. One-step reverse transcription and amplification started from around 100-400 ng of tissue mRNA or PBMC total RNA. TCRdb recomputed calls from the multiplex PCR reads with MiXCR, one row per CDR3 protein. The sample consists of around 130,000 distinct CDR3 sequences, approximately 26% of them appearing once. Study-wide results and caveats: Tissue-blood divergence was below expectation in non-neoplastic patients, above in gliomas. Tissue and blood shared very few CDR3 sequences.

The count of this clonotype is one. Its antigen is unknown. This CDR3 spans 14 amino acids. The germline CDR1 and CDR2 sequences are SNHLY and FYNNEI. V was cut by 9 bases and J by 1 base, with 14 bases left in between. This TCR was sampled from a human donor with low-grade glioma or glioblastoma, undergoing nonglioma brain surgery, or in good health (not recorded which). The chain couples TRBV2 to TRBJ2-3; D might be TRBD1 (6 bases). The source material was glioma tissue, nonneoplastic brain tissue, or PBMCs (not recorded which). The CDR3 protein is CASRGTLGTDTQYF. The CDR3 DNA reads TGTGCCAGTAGGGGGACACTTGGCACAGATACGCAGTATTTT.